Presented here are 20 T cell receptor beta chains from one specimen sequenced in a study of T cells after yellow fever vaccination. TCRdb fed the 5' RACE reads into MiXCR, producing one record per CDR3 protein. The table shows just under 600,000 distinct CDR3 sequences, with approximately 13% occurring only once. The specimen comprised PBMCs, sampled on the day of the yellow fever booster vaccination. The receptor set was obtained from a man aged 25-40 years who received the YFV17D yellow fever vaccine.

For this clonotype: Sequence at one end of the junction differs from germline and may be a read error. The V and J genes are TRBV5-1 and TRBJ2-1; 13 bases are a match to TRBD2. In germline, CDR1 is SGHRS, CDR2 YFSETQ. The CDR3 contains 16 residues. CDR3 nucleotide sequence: TGCGTCAGCAGCCCGGGACTAGCGGGACCCTACAATGAGCAGTTCTTC. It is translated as CVSSPGLAGPYNEQFF.

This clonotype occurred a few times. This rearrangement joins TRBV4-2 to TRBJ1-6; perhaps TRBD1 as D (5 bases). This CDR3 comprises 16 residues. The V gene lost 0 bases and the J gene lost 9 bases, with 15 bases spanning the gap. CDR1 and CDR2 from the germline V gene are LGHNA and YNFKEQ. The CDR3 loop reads CASSQDPAQGTSPLHF. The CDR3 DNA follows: TGTGCCAGCAGCCAAGACCCGGCGCAGGGTACTTCACCCCTCCACTTT.

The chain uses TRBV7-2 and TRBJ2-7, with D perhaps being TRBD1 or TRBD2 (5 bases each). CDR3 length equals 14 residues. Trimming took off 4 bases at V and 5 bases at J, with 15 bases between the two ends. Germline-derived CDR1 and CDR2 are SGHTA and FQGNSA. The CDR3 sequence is CASSSGQGYDEQYF. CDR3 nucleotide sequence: TGTGCCAGCAGCTCGGGGCAGGGTTACGACGAGCAGTACTTC.

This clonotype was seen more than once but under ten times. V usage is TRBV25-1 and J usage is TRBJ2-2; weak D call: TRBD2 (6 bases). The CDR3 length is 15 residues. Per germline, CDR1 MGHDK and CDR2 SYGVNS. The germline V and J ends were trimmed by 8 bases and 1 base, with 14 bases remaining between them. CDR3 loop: CASQTAGLNTGELFF. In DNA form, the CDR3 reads TGTGCCAGCCAGACGGCGGGATTGAACACCGGGGAGCTGTTTTTT.

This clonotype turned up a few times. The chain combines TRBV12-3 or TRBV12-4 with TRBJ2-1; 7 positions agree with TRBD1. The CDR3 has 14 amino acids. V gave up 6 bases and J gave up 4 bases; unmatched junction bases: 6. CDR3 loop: CASRPRDSYNEQFF. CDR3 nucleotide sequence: TGTGCCAGCAGGCCCCGGGACAGTTACAATGAGCAGTTCTTC.

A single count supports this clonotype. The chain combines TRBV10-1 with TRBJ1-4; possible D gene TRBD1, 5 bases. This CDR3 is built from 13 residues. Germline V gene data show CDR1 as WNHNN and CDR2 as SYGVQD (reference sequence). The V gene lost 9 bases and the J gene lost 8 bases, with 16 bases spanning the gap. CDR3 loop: CARLGHYWEKLFF. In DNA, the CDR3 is TGCGCCAGACTAGGACATTATTGGGAAAAACTGTTTTTT.

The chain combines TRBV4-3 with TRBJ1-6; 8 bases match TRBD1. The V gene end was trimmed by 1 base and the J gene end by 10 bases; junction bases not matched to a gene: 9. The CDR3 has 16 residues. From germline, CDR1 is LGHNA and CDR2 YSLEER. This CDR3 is CASSQGFDRGASPLHF. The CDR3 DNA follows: TGCGCCAGCAGCCAAGGGTTTGACAGGGGAGCGTCACCCCTCCACTTT.

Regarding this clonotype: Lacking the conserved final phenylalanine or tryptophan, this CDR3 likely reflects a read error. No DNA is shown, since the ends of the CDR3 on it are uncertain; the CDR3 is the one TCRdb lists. The CDR3 loop reads CASSPPGGGAAL. This chain links TRBV28 with TRBJ1-1; the listed D gene, TRBD1, was not tested against the DNA. A total of 12 residues make up the CDR3, ends included. CDR1 is MDHEN, CDR2 SYDVKM, per germline.

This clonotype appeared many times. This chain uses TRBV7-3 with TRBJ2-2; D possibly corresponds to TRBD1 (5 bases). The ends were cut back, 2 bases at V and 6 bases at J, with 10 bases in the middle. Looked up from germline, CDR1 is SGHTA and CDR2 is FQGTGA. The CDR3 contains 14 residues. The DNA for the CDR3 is TGTGCCAGCAGCTTATACCTAGGGGCCGGGGAGCTGTTTTTT. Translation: CASSLYLGAGELFF.

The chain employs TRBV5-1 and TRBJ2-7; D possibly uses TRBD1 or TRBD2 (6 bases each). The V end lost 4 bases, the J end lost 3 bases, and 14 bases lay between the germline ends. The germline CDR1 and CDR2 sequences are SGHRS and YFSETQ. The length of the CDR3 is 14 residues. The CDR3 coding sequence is TGCGCCAGCAGCGGGGGCCTGGAGGGCTACGAGCAGTACTTC. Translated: CASSGGLEGYEQYF.

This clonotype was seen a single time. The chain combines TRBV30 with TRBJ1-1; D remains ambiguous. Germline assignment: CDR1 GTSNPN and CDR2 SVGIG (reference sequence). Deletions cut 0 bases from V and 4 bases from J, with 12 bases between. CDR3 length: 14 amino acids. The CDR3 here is CAWSVLAGFTEAFF. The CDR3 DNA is TGTGCCTGGAGTGTATTGGCGGGGTTCACTGAAGCTTTCTTT.

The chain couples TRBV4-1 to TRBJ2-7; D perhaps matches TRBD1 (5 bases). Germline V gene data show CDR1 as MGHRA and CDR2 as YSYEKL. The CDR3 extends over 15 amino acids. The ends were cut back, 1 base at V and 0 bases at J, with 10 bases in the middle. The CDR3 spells CASSQGGQFSYEQYF. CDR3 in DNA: TGCGCCAGCAGCCAAGGGGGCCAGTTCTCCTACGAGCAGTACTTC.

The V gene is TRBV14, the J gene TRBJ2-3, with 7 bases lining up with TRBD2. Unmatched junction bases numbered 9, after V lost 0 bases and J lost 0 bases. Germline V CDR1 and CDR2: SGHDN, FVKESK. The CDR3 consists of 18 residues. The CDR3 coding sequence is TGTGCCAGCAGCCAAGACCCGCGCGGGACTAATAGCACAGATACGCAGTATTTT. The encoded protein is CASSQDPRGTNSTDTQYF.

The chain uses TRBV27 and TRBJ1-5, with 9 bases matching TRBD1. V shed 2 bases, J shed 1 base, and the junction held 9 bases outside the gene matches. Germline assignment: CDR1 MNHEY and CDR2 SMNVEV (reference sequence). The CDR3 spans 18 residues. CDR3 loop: CASSLKGTGSRSNQPQHF. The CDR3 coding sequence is TGTGCCAGCAGTTTAAAGGGGACAGGGTCGAGAAGCAATCAGCCCCAGCATTTT.

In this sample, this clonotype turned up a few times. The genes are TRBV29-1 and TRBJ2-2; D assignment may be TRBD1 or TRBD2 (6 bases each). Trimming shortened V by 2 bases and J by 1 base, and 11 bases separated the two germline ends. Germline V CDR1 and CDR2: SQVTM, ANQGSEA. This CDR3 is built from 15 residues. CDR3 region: CSVESGALNTGELFF. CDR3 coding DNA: TGCAGCGTTGAATCGGGGGCTCTGAACACCGGGGAGCTGTTTTTT.

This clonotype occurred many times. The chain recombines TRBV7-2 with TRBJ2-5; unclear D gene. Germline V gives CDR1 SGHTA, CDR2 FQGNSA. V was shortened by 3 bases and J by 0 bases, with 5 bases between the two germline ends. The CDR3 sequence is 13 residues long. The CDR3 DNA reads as TGTGCCAGCAGCTTGGTGTACCAAGAGACCCAGTACTTC. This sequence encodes CASSLVYQETQYF.

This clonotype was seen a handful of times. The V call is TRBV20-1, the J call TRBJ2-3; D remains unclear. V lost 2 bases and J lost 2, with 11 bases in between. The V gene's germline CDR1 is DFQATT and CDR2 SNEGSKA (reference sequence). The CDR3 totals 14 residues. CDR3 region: CSARPRENTDTQYF. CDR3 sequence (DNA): TGCAGTGCTAGACCCCGCGAGAACACAGATACGCAGTATTTT.

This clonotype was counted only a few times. The CDR3 nucleotides are TGTGCCGCGGGAACTAGCGGTTGGGAGCAGTTCTTC. Translated, it gives CAAGTSGWEQFF. J is TRBJ2-1 and V is TRBV25-1; the match to TRBD2 covers 8 bases. V lost 11 bases to trimming and J lost 10 bases; unmatched junction nucleotides: 10. The CDR3 length is 12 residues. Germline CDR1 reads MGHDK; CDR2 reads SYGVNS.

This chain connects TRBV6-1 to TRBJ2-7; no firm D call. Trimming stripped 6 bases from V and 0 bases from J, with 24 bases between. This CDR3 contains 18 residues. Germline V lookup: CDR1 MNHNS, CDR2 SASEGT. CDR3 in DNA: TGTGCCAGCAGGCCGCCGTATGTAGGTCAAGGGTCCTCCTACGAGCAGTACTTC. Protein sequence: CASRPPYVGQGSSYEQYF.

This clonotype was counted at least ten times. The CDR3 reads CASSSSSGANVLTF. Written as DNA, the CDR3 is TGTGCCAGCTCAAGTAGTTCTGGGGCCAACGTCCTGACTTTC. The genes are TRBV18 and TRBJ2-6; D remains ambiguous. The CDR3 length is 14 residues. V dropped 5 bases and J dropped 1 base, with 6 bases sitting between them. Germline-derived CDR1 and CDR2 are KGHSH and LQKENI.